This T cell receptor beta chain stems from a study of T cell responses to AZD1222 COVID-19 vaccine. Points from the study as a whole: Among the donors, most were white British and more were female, and clonal diversity was possibly underestimated. Two doses of AZD1222 preceded a rise in Spike-specific TCR breadth and depth. Baseline antibody screening turned up just a handful of seropositive AZD1222 recipients.

Only in-frame clones appear in the TCRdb table, and some are missing; sequencing was by immunoSEQ multiplex PCR. Of about 190,000 clones detected, around 93% appear once; the ten largest clones hold 7.5% to 10%. Points on this clone: Antigen: not known.

Germline assignment: CDR1 SGHRS and CDR2 YFSETQ. This CDR3 contains 17 residues. V lost 4 bases and J 4 bases, leaving 23 bases between the germline ends. The clonotype was recovered from an adult in good health. The chain carries TRBV5-1 and TRBJ1-1; D is unclear. The sequences come from peripheral blood, collected on day 0 of AZD1222 vaccination. In DNA, the CDR3 is TGCGCCAGCAGCGGTCGGACTCGGACTACACTGGGCACTGAAGCTTTCTTT. It translates to CASSGRTRTTLGTEAFF.